Reported below is one T cell receptor (beta chain). The authors' processing: Cell counts per sample came from amplifying reference gene primers. This table comes from immunoSEQ multiplex PCR, and its TCRdb copy is limited to in-frame clones, with some not included. V and J calls and clone size are those listed in that table; D and trimming were worked out from the DNA. The table shows around 280,000 clones, with more than 75% occurring only once. This sample is drawn from a study of blood T cell repertoires in COVID-19. In the study overall: Both acute and convalescent COVID-19 samples were obtained from the United States, Italy and Spain.

The CDR3 spans 16 residues. Trimming shortened V by 1 base and J by 6 bases, and 18 bases separated the two germline ends. The V gene's germline CDR1 is LGHNA and CDR2 YSLEER. The sequence was obtained from a woman aged 25 to 39 who had recovered from COVID-19. The V gene is TRBV4-3, the J gene TRBJ1-1, with D perhaps TRBD1 (6 bases). The sequenced sample was peripheral blood. CDR3 in amino acids: CASSQVSYRDYSEAFF. The CDR3 nucleotides are TGCGCCAGCAGCCAAGTCTCGTACAGGGACTACTCTGAAGCTTTCTTT.